Sequencing of this TCR beta chain was carried out in a study of blood T cell repertoires in COVID-19. For the study at large: T cells, B-cell-depleted T cells, or PBMCs supplied cDNA or gDNA.

V was clipped by 4 bases and J by 3 bases; unmatched bases: 7. Germline V gene sequence: CDR1 LNHDA, CDR2 SQIVND (reference sequence). The CDR3 runs 16 residues. A COVID-19 case had been met by exposed participants during the 2 weeks before study entry. The assay was immunoSEQ multiplex PCR, and TCRdb's table has in-frame clones only and misses some. The table includes about 350,000 clones, about 88% detected once. The TCR sequence derives from a woman in her 30s who had been exposed to COVID-19. The chain carries TRBV19 and TRBJ1-3; 9 nucleotides agree with TRBD1. Sequences were obtained from PBMCs or T cells enriched from blood (not recorded which). The DNA of the CDR3 is TGTGCCAGTAGTACCTCTACAGGGGGCGGTGGAAACACCATATATTTT. Its translation is CASSTSTGGGGNTIYF.